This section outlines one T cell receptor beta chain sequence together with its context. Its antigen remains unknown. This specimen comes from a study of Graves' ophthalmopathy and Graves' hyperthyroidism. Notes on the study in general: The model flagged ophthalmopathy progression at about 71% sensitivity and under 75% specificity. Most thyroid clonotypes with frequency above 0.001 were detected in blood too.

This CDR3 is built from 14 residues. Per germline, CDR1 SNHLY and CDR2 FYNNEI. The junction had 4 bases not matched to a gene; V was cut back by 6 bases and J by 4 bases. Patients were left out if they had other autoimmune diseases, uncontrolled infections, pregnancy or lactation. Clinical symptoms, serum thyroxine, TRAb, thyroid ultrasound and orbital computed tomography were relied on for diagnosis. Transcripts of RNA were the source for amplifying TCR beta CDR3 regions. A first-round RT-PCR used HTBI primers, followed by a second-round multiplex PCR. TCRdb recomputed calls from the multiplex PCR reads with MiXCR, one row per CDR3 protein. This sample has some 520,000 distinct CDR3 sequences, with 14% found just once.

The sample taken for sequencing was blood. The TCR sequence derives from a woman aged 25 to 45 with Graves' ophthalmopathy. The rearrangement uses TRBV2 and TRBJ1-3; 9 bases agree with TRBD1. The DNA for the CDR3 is TGTGCCAGCAGGGACAGGGGTAAAGGAAACACCATATATTTT. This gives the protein CASRDRGKGNTIYF.